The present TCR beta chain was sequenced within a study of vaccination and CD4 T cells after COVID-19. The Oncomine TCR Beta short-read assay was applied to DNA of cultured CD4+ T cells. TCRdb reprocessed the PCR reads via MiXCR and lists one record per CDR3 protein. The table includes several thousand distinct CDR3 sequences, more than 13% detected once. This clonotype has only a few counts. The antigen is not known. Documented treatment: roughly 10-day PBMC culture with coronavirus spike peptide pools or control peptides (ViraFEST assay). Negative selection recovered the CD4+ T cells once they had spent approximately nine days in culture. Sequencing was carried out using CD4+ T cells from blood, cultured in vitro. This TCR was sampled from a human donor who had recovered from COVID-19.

Here the CDR3 DNA reads TGTGCCAGCAGCGCTCTAGGGACAGGGCTCAGGAATCAGCCCCAGCATTTT. Amino acid sequence: CASSALGTGLRNQPQHF. The chain carries TRBV9 and TRBJ1-5, with 9 bases matching TRBD1. This CDR3 is 17 amino acids long. In germline, CDR1 is SGDLS, CDR2 YYNGEE. Germline trimming cut 3 bases from V and 4 bases from J; bases unmatched to any gene: 11.